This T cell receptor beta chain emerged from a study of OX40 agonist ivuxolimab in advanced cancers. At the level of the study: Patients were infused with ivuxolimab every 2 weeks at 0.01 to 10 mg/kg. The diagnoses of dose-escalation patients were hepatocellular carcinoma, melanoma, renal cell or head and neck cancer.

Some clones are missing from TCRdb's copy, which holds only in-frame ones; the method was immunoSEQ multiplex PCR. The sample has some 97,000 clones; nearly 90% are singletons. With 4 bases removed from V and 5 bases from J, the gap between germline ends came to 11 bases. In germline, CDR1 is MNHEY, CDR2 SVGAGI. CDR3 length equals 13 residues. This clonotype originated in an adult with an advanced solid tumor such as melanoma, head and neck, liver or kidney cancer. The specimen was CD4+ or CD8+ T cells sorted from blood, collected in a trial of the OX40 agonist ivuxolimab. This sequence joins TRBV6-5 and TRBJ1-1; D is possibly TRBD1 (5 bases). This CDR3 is CASSSAGRTEAFF. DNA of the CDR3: TGTGCCAGCAGTTCCGCAGGGCGGACTGAAGCTTTCTTT.